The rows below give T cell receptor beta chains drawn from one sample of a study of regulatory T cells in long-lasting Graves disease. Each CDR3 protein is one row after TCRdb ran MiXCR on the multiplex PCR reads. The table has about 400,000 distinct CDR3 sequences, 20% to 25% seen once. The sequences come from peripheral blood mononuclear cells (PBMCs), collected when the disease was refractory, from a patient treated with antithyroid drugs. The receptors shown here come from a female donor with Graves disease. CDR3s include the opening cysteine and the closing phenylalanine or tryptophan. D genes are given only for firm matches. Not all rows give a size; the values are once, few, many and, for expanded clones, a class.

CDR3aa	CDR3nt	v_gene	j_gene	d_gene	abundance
CASSEITSGSGGELFF	TGCGCCAGCAGTGAGATCACTAGCGGGAGTGGTGGGGAGCTGTTTTTT	TRBV10-2	TRBJ2-2	TRBD2	-
CSARQGDVNEQYF	TGCAGCGCTCGACAGGGAGATGTGAACGAGCAGTACTTC	TRBV29-1	TRBJ2-7	TRBD1	-
CSAPDRDRLTEAFF	TGCAGTGCTCCTGATCGGGACAGGCTTACTGAAGCTTTCTTT	TRBV20-1	TRBJ1-1	TRBD1	-
CSAVRTGGEKLFF	TGCAGTGCTGTAAGGACAGGGGGTGAAAAACTGTTTTTT	TRBV20-1	TRBJ1-4	TRBD1	-
CAWSVIHEQYF	TGTGCCTGGAGTGTTATCCACGAGCAGTACTTC	TRBV30	TRBJ2-7	-	once
CASSPGGLLEETQYF	TGTGCCAGCAGTCCCGGAGGACTGCTCGAGGAGACCCAGTACTTC	TRBV12-3/TRBV12-4	TRBJ2-5	-	many
CASSTRQMDKTSGANVLTF	TGTGCCAGCAGTACAAGACAGATGGACAAAACCTCTGGGGCCAACGTCCTGACTTTC	TRBV28	TRBJ2-6	-	few
CASSLSKGAYEQYF	TGTGCCAGCAGTTTATCGAAGGGGGCCTACGAGCAGTACTTC	TRBV27	TRBJ2-7	-	-
CASSLEGLTNTGELFF	TGTGCCAGCAGTCTCGAGGGACTGACGAACACCGGGGAGCTGTTTTTT	TRBV2	TRBJ2-2	-	-
CASRGGGYNEQFF	TGTGCCAGCAGGGGCGGGGGATACAATGAGCAGTTCTTC	TRBV2	TRBJ2-1	TRBD2	-
CASSLFRVAGGTNTGELFF	TGTGCCAGCAGTTTATTTAGGGTAGCGGGAGGCACGAACACCGGGGAGCTGTTTTTT	TRBV28	TRBJ2-2	TRBD2	few
CASSQTLSTDTQYF	TGTGCCAGCAGCCAAACCCTAAGCACAGATACGCAGTATTTT	TRBV3-1	TRBJ2-3	-	-
CSAPSRAGVWYQETQYF	TGCAGTGCTCCCTCACGAGCGGGAGTTTGGTACCAAGAGACCCAGTACTTC	TRBV20-1	TRBJ2-5	TRBD2	many
CASSQAAGLTYEQYF	TGTGCCAGCAGCCAAGCAGCGGGACTAACCTACGAGCAGTACTTC	TRBV3-1	TRBJ2-7	TRBD2	-
CSAPTTSGEETQYF	TGCAGTGCCCCAACGACTAGCGGGGAGGAGACCCAGTACTTC	TRBV20-1	TRBJ2-5	TRBD2	many
CAITQGSKETQYF	TGTGCCATCACCCAGGGGTCTAAAGAGACCCAGTACTTC	TRBV12-3/TRBV12-4	TRBJ2-5	-	many
CASSSDGNSGNTIYF	TGCGCCAGCAGCTCGGACGGAAACTCTGGAAACACCATATATTTT	TRBV5-1	TRBJ1-3	-	few
CASGLPRDRGRGPTSGANVLTF	TGTGCTAGTGGTTTGCCCCGGGACAGGGGGCGTGGGCCCACCTCTGGGGCCAACGTCCTGACTTTC	TRBV12-5	TRBJ2-6	TRBD1	-
CASSFGAGGHYEQYF	TGTGCCAGCAGTTTCGGAGCGGGGGGACACTACGAGCAGTACTTC	TRBV27	TRBJ2-7	TRBD2	-
CASSSPQGAAAQPQHF	TGTGCCAGCAGTTCTCCCCAGGGGGCGGCGGCTCAGCCCCAGCATTTT	TRBV28	TRBJ1-5	TRBD1	many
CASSVWQQIATNEKLFF	TGTGCCAGCAGTGTATGGCAGCAAATTGCAACTAATGAAAAACTGTTTTTT	TRBV25-1	TRBJ1-4	-	few
CASSLGAAETQYF	TGCGCCAGCAGCTTGGGTGCGGCGGAGACCCAGTACTTC	TRBV5-1	TRBJ2-5	-	once